A selection of T cell receptor beta chains follows, all from one sample in a study of blood T cell repertoires in COVID-19. Assay used: immunoSEQ multiplex PCR; TCRdb lists only in-frame clones, some missing. There are 45,000 to 75,000 clones in the sample; 88% occur only once, and about 4.3% lies in the top ten. The specimen sequenced was peripheral blood. The receptors originated from a man aged 60 to 69 with acute or convalescent COVID-19. Each CDR3 is given with its conserved first and last residue. The order of the fields is clone size, V gene, D gene, J gene, CDR3 protein, CDR3 DNA. A D gene is named only where the DNA matches it firmly. The size entry is marked missing in some rows and otherwise reads once, few, many or a size class.

abundance: NA; v_gene: TRBV23-1; d_gene: NA; j_gene: TRBJ2-6; CDR3aa: CASTRGNRASSGANVLTF; CDR3nt: TGCGCCAGCACCCGTGGAAACAGGGCGAGCTCTGGGGCCAACGTCCTGACTTTC
abundance: NA; v_gene: TRBV2; d_gene: NA; j_gene: TRBJ1-1; CDR3aa: CASSVTENTEAFF; CDR3nt: TGTGCCAGCAGTGTGACAGAGAACACTGAAGCTTTCTTT
abundance: NA; v_gene: TRBV7-9; d_gene: NA; j_gene: TRBJ2-1; CDR3aa: CASTPRGALPNEQFF; CDR3nt: TGTGCCAGCACCCCTCGGGGGGCTTTGCCCAATGAGCAGTTCTTC
abundance: NA; v_gene: TRBV5-1; d_gene: NA; j_gene: TRBJ1-3; CDR3aa: CASSPGTRNTIYF; CDR3nt: TGCGCCAGCAGCCCGGGGACAAGAAACACCATATATTTT
abundance: once; v_gene: TRBV28; d_gene: NA; j_gene: TRBJ1-6; CDR3aa: CALLPSYNSPLHF; CDR3nt: TGTGCCCTCCTCCCCTCGTATAATTCACCCCTCCACTTT
abundance: NA; v_gene: TRBV10-3; d_gene: TRBD1; j_gene: TRBJ2-2; CDR3aa: CAISESGQDGAGELFF; CDR3nt: TGTGCCATCAGTGAGTCGGGACAGGATGGAGCCGGGGAGCTGTTTTTT
abundance: NA; v_gene: TRBV2; d_gene: TRBD2; j_gene: TRBJ2-1; CDR3aa: CASSSGTTLYNEQFF; CDR3nt: TGTGCCAGCAGTTCCGGGACTACCCTTTACAATGAGCAGTTCTTC
abundance: NA; v_gene: TRBV19; d_gene: NA; j_gene: TRBJ1-2; CDR3aa: CASSRGASTGYTF; CDR3nt: TGTGCCAGCAGTAGGGGAGCCTCGACGGGCTACACCTTC
abundance: NA; v_gene: TRBV10-1; d_gene: TRBD1; j_gene: TRBJ2-1; CDR3aa: CASSLGGFYNEQFF; CDR3nt: TGCGCCAGCAGCCTAGGGGGCTTCTACAATGAGCAGTTCTTC
abundance: NA; v_gene: TRBV29-1; d_gene: NA; j_gene: TRBJ2-2; CDR3aa: CSARRDGRKGELFF; CDR3nt: TGCAGCGCCCGGCGGGACGGAAGGAAGGGGGAGCTGTTTTTT
abundance: once; v_gene: TRBV7-6; d_gene: NA; j_gene: TRBJ1-3; CDR3aa: CASSSRRTGNTIYF; CDR3nt: TGTGCCAGCAGCTCCCGAAGGACAGGAAACACCATATATTTT
abundance: NA; v_gene: TRBV5-6; d_gene: TRBD1; j_gene: TRBJ1-1; CDR3aa: CASSVYRGATEAFF; CDR3nt: TGTGCCAGCAGCGTCTACAGGGGGGCAACTGAAGCTTTCTTT
abundance: NA; v_gene: TRBV5-1; d_gene: TRBD1; j_gene: TRBJ1-1; CDR3aa: CASSSGQDPEAFF; CDR3nt: TGCGCCAGCAGCTCGGGACAGGACCCTGAAGCTTTCTTT
abundance: NA; v_gene: TRBV5-4; d_gene: TRBD2; j_gene: TRBJ2-7; CDR3aa: CASSSPLAGARSEQYF; CDR3nt: TGTGCCAGCAGCTCCCCTCTAGCGGGAGCCCGTTCCGAGCAGTACTTC
abundance: NA; v_gene: TRBV2; d_gene: NA; j_gene: TRBJ1-6; CDR3aa: CARKQSNSPLHF; CDR3nt: TGTGCCAGGAAACAGAGCAATTCACCCCTCCACTTT
abundance: NA; v_gene: TRBV21-1; d_gene: NA; j_gene: TRBJ2-1; CDR3aa: CASRSSLAPHCDNEQFF; CDR3nt: TGTGCCAGCAGGAGTTCACTAGCGCCCCATTGCGACAATGAGCAGTTCTTC
abundance: NA; v_gene: TRBV9; d_gene: TRBD2; j_gene: TRBJ2-7; CDR3aa: CASSAGLAGGPEQYF; CDR3nt: TGTGCCAGCAGCGCGGGACTAGCGGGAGGGCCCGAGCAGTACTTC
abundance: NA; v_gene: TRBV5-1; d_gene: NA; j_gene: TRBJ2-7; CDR3aa: CASSPGDPAYEQYF; CDR3nt: TGCGCCAGCAGCCCGGGGGACCCTGCCTACGAGCAGTACTTC
abundance: NA; v_gene: TRBV5-3; d_gene: TRBD1; j_gene: TRBJ1-1; CDR3aa: CARSVDREGWAFF; CDR3nt: TGTGCCAGAAGCGTGGACAGGGAGGGGTGGGCTTTCTTT
abundance: NA; v_gene: TRBV29-1; d_gene: TRBD1; j_gene: TRBJ1-1; CDR3aa: CSVVGAGGNTEAFF; CDR3nt: TGCAGCGTTGTTGGGGCAGGGGGGAACACTGAAGCTTTCTTT
abundance: NA; v_gene: TRBV7-7; d_gene: TRBD1; j_gene: TRBJ1-4; CDR3aa: CASSLGGQPNEKLFF; CDR3nt: TGTGCCAGCAGCCTTGGGGGACAGCCTAATGAAAAACTGTTTTTT
abundance: NA; v_gene: TRBV9; d_gene: TRBD1; j_gene: TRBJ1-1; CDR3aa: CASSDAPTGTGRTEAFF; CDR3nt: TGTGCCAGCAGCGATGCTCCCACCGGGACAGGAAGGACTGAAGCTTTCTTT